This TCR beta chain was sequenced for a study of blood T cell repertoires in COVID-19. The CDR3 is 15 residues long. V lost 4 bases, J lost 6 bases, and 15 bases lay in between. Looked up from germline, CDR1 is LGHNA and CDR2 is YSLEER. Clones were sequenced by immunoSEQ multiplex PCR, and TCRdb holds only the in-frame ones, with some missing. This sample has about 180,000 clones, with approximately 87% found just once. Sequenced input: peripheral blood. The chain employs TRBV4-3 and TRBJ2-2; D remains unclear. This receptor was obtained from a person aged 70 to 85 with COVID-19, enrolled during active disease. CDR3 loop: CASSLPSSGSGELFF. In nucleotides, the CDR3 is TGCGCCAGCAGCCTTCCATCATCAGGCTCCGGGGAGCTGTTTTTT.